This T cell receptor (beta chain) appears in the sequencing data of a study of graft-versus-host responses after intestinal transplantation. As for the study in general: Anti-thymocyte globulin induction was given to all recipients, followed by tacrolimus and steroids for around three years. General observations from the study: There were GvH clones found in recipient marrow, and some of them appeared first in ileum or blood. Allograft graft-versus-host to host-versus-graft clonal ratios ran high in patients with graft-donor T cell macrochimerism.

Details on this clone: As yet, its antigen is unknown.

Between the trimmed V and J ends, which lost 4 bases and 0 bases, there was a span of 13 bases. CDR3 length equals 16 residues. From germline, CDR1 is SGHRS and CDR2 YFSETQ. Sequencing used immunoSEQ multiplex PCR; TCRdb keeps in-frame clones, though not all of them. Found here are about 120,000 clones, 80% to 95% of them singletons; the top ten hold roughly 0.12%. The chain is built from TRBV5-1 and TRBJ1-4; possibly TRBD1 for D (5 bases). The input for sequencing was unstimulated CD4+ T cells sorted from spleen or lymph node cells, taken before intestinal transplant. The origin of this receptor is a human donor who received an intestinal transplant. In DNA, the CDR3 is TGCGCCAGCAGCGCTCTGACGGGGGCAACTAATGAAAAACTGTTTTTT. It codes for CASSALTGATNEKLFF.